This T cell receptor beta chain was identified in a study of blood T cell repertoires in COVID-19. In the study overall: COVID-19 samples from acute and convalescent phases originated in the United States, Italy and Spain.

Germline loops: CDR1 SNHLY, CDR2 FYNNEI. The CDR3 has 15 residues. V lost 3 bases to trimming and J lost 8 bases, with 16 bases between them. The data were produced by immunoSEQ multiplex PCR, yet TCRdb's version contains in-frame clones alone and is incomplete. The sample lists about 53,000 clones, almost 85% occurring once. This clone was seen only once. The sequencing input was peripheral blood. This receptor was obtained from a human donor in a cohort sampled during active COVID-19. This chain uses TRBV2 with TRBJ1-4, with a weak D call TRBD1 (5 bases). The CDR3 nucleotides are TGTGCCAGCAGTGACGGTGGCAGGGTAGGGGAAAAACTGTTTTTT. This sequence encodes CASSDGGRVGEKLFF.